This TCR beta chain was documented in a study of beta chain features in type 1 diabetes. Study-wide context: Patients did not differ from healthy donors in age, gender or cell yield. General observations from the study: The question left open here concerned HLA type influencing TCRB rearrangement. All four CD4+ subsets of Type 1 diabetes patients contained TCRB CDR3s that were moderately but significantly shorter. Sampled from patients, naive, central memory and Treg TCRB repertoires appeared more similar than those sampled from healthy donors.

This CDR3 comprises 16 residues. Trimming shortened V by 1 base and J by 0 bases, and 10 bases separated the two germline ends. The germline V gene encodes CDR1 LGHNA and CDR2 YSLEER. Expressed TCRB transcripts got sequenced, as all isolated RNA was reverse transcribed. Sequencing used immunoSEQ multiplex PCR; TCRdb keeps in-frame clones, though not all of them. This sample carries 900,000 or so clones, roughly 15% of them seen once, and the ten largest clones take around 0.02%. Worth noting for this clone: Its antigen is as yet unknown.

The chain couples TRBV4-3 to TRBJ1-3, with no clear D. The sequenced material came from naive CD4+ T cells from blood. This receptor was taken from a woman aged 18-29 years in good health. CDR3 residues: CASSQGRTPSGNTIYF. DNA for the CDR3: TGCGCCAGCAGCCAAGGTCGGACCCCCTCTGGAAACACCATATATTTT.